This T cell receptor beta chain was captured in a study of shared clonotypes between healthy human individuals. Broader study findings: Genetic and exposure-history diversity was limited by the few donors.

Germline CDR1 reads MDHEN; CDR2 reads SYDVKM. V was shortened by 6 bases and J by 8 bases, with 12 bases between the two germline ends. The CDR3 runs to 12 residues. Sequencing was at deep level. Splitting of each subset's genomic DNA was done evenly across several immunoSEQ plates. The DNA input per sorted-subset replicate PCR was 150 to 200 ng, corresponding to tens of thousands of T cell genomes. Sequencing used immunoSEQ multiplex PCR; TCRdb keeps in-frame clones, though not all of them. The sample has about 2.4 million clones; approximately 93% are singletons. As regards this clone: The target antigen is unknown.

This clonotype originated in a man between 18 and 29 years old in good health. Some clones in this sample may be carry-over from other donors' samples. The gene calls are TRBV28 and TRBJ2-3; D is uncertain. Material: naive CD4+ T cells from PBMCs. Subset reported: CD45RA+ positively selected. The CDR3 spells CASSSPPGTQYF. Here the CDR3 DNA reads TGTGCCAGCAGCTCCCCTCCGGGTACGCAGTATTTT. Full variable domain (rest looked up from reference TRBV28 and TRBJ2-3): DVKVTQSSRYLVKRTGEKVFLECVQDMDHENMFWYRQDPGLGLRLIYFSYDVKMKEKGDIPEGYSVSREKKERFSLILESASTNQTSMYLCASSSPPGTQYFGPGTRLTVL.